A single sample gave rise to the 15 T cell receptor beta chains below, sequenced in a study of molecular identifiers for immune sequencing clone quantification. TCRdb itself ran the PCR reads through MiXCR, one entry per CDR3 protein. The sample lists fewer than 30,000 distinct CDR3 sequences, roughly 15% occurring once. Sequencing was carried out using naive CD8+ T cells from blood, with Jurkat cell RNA spiked in. As to subset: FACS-sorted CD8+CD4-CCR7+CD45RA+ naive T cells. These receptors were taken from a human donor in good health. Some libraries in this study had Jurkat cell RNA spiked in.

This chain connects TRBV6-1 to TRBJ1-1; no clear D. Germline V gene lookup returns CDR1 MNHNS and CDR2 SASEGT. The CDR3 is made up of 15 amino acids. Trimming removed 5 bases from V and 1 base from J, with 14 bases in between. This chain's CDR3 is CASSLSGYPNTEAFF. For the CDR3, the DNA is TGTGCCAGCAGTTTGTCGGGATATCCGAACACTGAAGCTTTCTTT.

This clonotype was detected ten times or more. In DNA, the CDR3 is TGTGCCAGCAGCGCCAACCAGCCCCAGCATTTT. This translates into CASSANQPQHF. This chain links TRBV6-6 with TRBJ1-5; unclear D gene. Germline assignment: CDR1 MNHNY and CDR2 SVGAGI (reference sequence). Deletions cut 6 bases from V and 7 bases from J, with 7 bases between. The CDR3 length is 11 residues.

This clonotype was picked up many times. The chain joins TRBV5-4 to TRBJ2-3, with D unclear. V was shortened by 3 bases and J by 3 bases, with 5 bases between the two germline ends. CDR1 is SGHNT and CDR2 is YYREEE in the germline V gene (reference sequence). CDR3 length equals 12 residues. This chain's CDR3 is CASSYGTDTQYF. CDR3 DNA: TGTGCCAGCAGCTACGGGACAGATACGCAGTATTTT.

By proportion, this clonotype is medium-sized. The chain employs TRBV24-1 and TRBJ2-3; D remains ambiguous. The V gene lost 2 bases and the J gene lost 2 bases, with 4 bases spanning the gap. This CDR3 region has 13 residues. Per germline, CDR1 KGHDR and CDR2 SFDVKD. CDR3 region: CATSDSFTDTQYF. For the CDR3, the DNA is TGTGCCACCAGTGATTCCTTCACAGATACGCAGTATTTT.

On this clonotype: This may stem from a read error, because a much larger clone lies one nucleotide away. This CDR3 is missing its conserved last phenylalanine or tryptophan, likely due to a read error. This sequence joins TRBV7-9 and TRBJ2-5; 7 nucleotides match TRBD2. The CDR3 sequence is 14 residues long. The V and J ends lost 5 bases and 4 bases, in that order; junction bases with no gene match: 7. The germline V gene encodes CDR1 SEHNR and CDR2 FQNEAQ (reference sequence). The CDR3 DNA follows: TGTGCCAGCAGCCCCCCCGGGGGGAGAGAGACCCAGTACCTC. Its protein product is CASSPPGGRETQYL.

On this clonotype itself: This may come from a read error, since a much larger clone is one base off. The chain uses TRBV2 and TRBJ2-1; tentative D call: TRBD1 (6 bases). The CDR3 runs to 16 residues. The V gene's germline CDR1 is SNHLY and CDR2 FYNNEI. With 5 bases removed from V and 3 bases from J, the gap between germline ends came to 17 bases. The CDR3 DNA sequence: TGTGCCAGCAGTAGACCCGCAGGGGCCCTCTACAATGAGCAGTTCTTC. Translation gives CASSRPAGALYNEQFF.

This clonotype was picked up many times. The V and J genes are TRBV7-2 and TRBJ2-1, with D uncertain. Trimming removed 2 bases at V and 8 bases at J, with 10 bases between. Germline CDR1 reads SGHTA; CDR2 reads FQGNSA. There are 13 residues in the CDR3. The CDR3 is CASSLLEFDEQFF. The CDR3 nucleotides read TGTGCCAGCAGCTTATTGGAGTTCGATGAGCAGTTCTTC.

The rearrangement uses TRBV28 and TRBJ2-1; 15 bases align to TRBD2. The V gene's germline CDR1 is MDHEN and CDR2 SYDVKM. The CDR3 sequence is 18 residues long. Trimming at V came to 5 bases and at J to 1 base, leaving 6 bases not matched to a gene. This CDR3 is CASSPRGLAGGSYNEQFF. The CDR3 coding sequence is TGTGCCAGCAGTCCTCGGGGACTAGCGGGAGGATCCTACAATGAGCAGTTCTTC.

This clonotype showed up many times. The chain links TRBV19 to TRBJ1-5, with D hard to call. V gave up 7 bases and J gave up 2 bases, with 15 bases separating them. CDR3 length: 15 residues. Germline V gene data show CDR1 as LNHDA and CDR2 as SQIVND (reference sequence). This chain's CDR3 is CASKSGVEGNQPQHF. CDR3 coding DNA: TGTGCCAGTAAATCGGGCGTTGAGGGCAATCAGCCCCAGCATTTT.

There are many counts of this clonotype. The chain carries TRBV7-9 and TRBJ1-4; unclear D gene. The germline CDR1 and CDR2 sequences are SEHNR and FQNEAQ (reference sequence). The germline V and J ends were trimmed by 5 bases and 4 bases, with 14 bases remaining between them. This CDR3 comprises 15 residues. The CDR3 region has the DNA TGTGCCAGCAGCCCCCCGGCGAGGGATAATGAAAAACTGTTTTTT. Residues: CASSPPARDNEKLFF.

This clonotype occurred many times. The rearrangement uses TRBV4-3 and TRBJ2-7; D unclear. Germline CDR1 reads LGHNA; CDR2 reads YSLEER. V lost 0 bases and J 3 bases, leaving 15 bases between the germline ends. This CDR3 has 16 amino acids. The CDR3: CASSQDGPTVVYEQYF. The CDR3 bases are TGCGCCAGCAGCCAAGATGGCCCAACGGTAGTCTACGAGCAGTACTTC.

The rearrangement links TRBV7-9 to TRBJ2-5, with D perhaps matching TRBD2 (6 bases). V gave up 5 bases and J gave up 3 bases, with 10 bases separating them. CDR3 length: 13 residues. CDR1 and CDR2 from the germline V gene are SEHNR and FQNEAQ (reference sequence). CDR3 coding DNA: TGTGCCAGCAGCGCCCGGGGGAAAGAGACCCAGTACTTC. Protein product: CASSARGKETQYF.

By sample share, this clonotype is medium-sized. V usage is TRBV7-9 and J usage is TRBJ1-5, with 8 bases fitting TRBD1. The trim removed 5 bases at V and 1 base at J, leaving 4 bases unmatched. The CDR3 loop spans 15 amino acids. Germline-derived CDR1 and CDR2 are SEHNR and FQNEAQ (reference sequence). This CDR3 is CASSPQGASNQPQHF. The CDR3 coding sequence is TGTGCCAGCAGCCCGCAGGGGGCGAGCAATCAGCCCCAGCATTTT.

This clonotype was observed a few times. The chain uses TRBV5-6 and TRBJ1-4; D is unresolved. V shed 0 bases and J shed 4 bases, with 13 bases lying between them. CDR1 and CDR2 from the germline V gene are SGHDT and YYEEEE. The CDR3 is 16 residues long. The DNA for the CDR3 is TGTGCCAGCAGCTTGGTTCGAGCAGACAATAATGAAAAACTGTTTTTT. Encoded protein: CASSLVRADNNEKLFF.

This chain uses TRBV11-2 with TRBJ2-7; no definite D call. Germline lookup yields CDR1 SGHAT and CDR2 FQNNGV. V dropped 5 bases and J dropped 3 bases, with 5 bases sitting between them. This CDR3 comprises 11 residues. The CDR3 region is CASSLYYEQYF. The DNA for the CDR3 is TGTGCCAGCAGCCTCTACTACGAGCAGTACTTC.